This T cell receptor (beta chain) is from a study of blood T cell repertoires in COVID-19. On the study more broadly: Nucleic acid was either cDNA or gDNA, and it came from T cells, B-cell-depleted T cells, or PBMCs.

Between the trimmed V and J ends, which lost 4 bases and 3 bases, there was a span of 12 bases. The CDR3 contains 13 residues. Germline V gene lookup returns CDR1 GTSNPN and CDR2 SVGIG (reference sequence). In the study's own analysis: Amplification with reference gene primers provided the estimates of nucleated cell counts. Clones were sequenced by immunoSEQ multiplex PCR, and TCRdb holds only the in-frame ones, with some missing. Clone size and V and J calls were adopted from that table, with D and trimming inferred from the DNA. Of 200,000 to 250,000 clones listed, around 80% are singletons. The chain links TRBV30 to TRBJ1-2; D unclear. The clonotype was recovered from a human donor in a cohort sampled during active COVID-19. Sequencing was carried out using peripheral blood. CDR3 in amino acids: CAWTAGMDYGYTF. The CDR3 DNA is TGTGCCTGGACAGCGGGCATGGACTATGGCTACACCTTC.